This is a list of T cell receptor beta chains from one sample in a study of T cell repertoires in cytomegalovirus infection. One entry per CDR3 protein, called by TCRdb with MiXCR from the reads. This sample carries 150,000 to 200,000 distinct CDR3 sequences, about 15% of them seen once, and the ten largest clones take 27%. Sequencing was performed on PBMCs. Every receptor here comes from a human donor in good health (CMV status not recorded). Some clones in this sample may be carry-over from other donors' samples. CDR3s include the opening cysteine and the closing phenylalanine or tryptophan. Each record gives: D gene, clone size, J gene, V gene, CDR3 protein, CDR3 DNA. D genes are given only for firm matches. Some rows mark clone size as missing; the rest say once, few, many or name a class of expanded clone.

.	few	TRBJ2-4	TRBV5-1	CASSLTLAKNIQYF	TGCGCCAGCAGCCTAACATTAGCCAAAAACATTCAGTACTTC
TRBD2	many	TRBJ2-7	TRBV11-3	CASSLTAGLGEQYF	TGTGCCAGCAGCTTAACAGCGGGATTGGGAGAGCAGTACTTC
.	.	TRBJ1-2	TRBV5-1	CASSYDGSYGYTF	TGCGCCAGCAGCTACGACGGCTCCTATGGCTACACCTTC
.	many	TRBJ2-7	TRBV5-1	CASSLLYSGTGLYEQYF	TGCGCCAGCAGCTTGCTATACTCGGGGACGGGACTCTACGAGCAGTACTTC
TRBD2	many	TRBJ2-5	TRBV28	CASSLQAGPTQYF	TGTGCCAGCAGTTTACAAGCGGGGCCGACCCAGTACTTC
TRBD2	many	TRBJ2-3	TRBV7-6	CASSLREAGRVSADTQYF	TGTGCCAGCAGCTTAAGAGAGGCGGGGAGGGTTTCAGCAGATACGCAGTATTTT
TRBD1	few	TRBJ1-1	TRBV5-1	CASSFAGQANTEAFF	TGCGCCAGCAGCTTTGCGGGACAGGCGAACACTGAAGCTTTCTTT
.	.	TRBJ2-7	TRBV3-1	CASSPKRGDRAYEQYF	TGTGCCAGCAGCCCGAAGCGGGGGGACAGGGCCTACGAGCAGTACTTC
.	many	TRBJ1-1	TRBV7-2	CASSLRTGSSEAFF	TGTGCCAGCAGCCTCAGAACAGGGTCATCTGAAGCTTTCTTT
.	few	TRBJ1-6	TRBV20-1	CSARDGAEGYNSPLHF	TGCAGTGCTAGAGACGGGGCGGAGGGGTATAATTCACCCCTCCACTTT
.	.	TRBJ1-6	TRBV4-1	CASSQEGLRVSPLHF	TGCGCCAGCAGCCAAGAGGGTCTACGGGTATCACCCCTCCACTTT
TRBD2	many	TRBJ2-3	TRBV7-2	CASSLGASGPLGADTQYF	TGTGCCAGCAGCTTAGGGGCTAGCGGGCCTCTTGGGGCAGATACGCAGTATTTT
TRBD1	.	TRBJ1-1	TRBV5-1	CASSTRTGRVTEAFF	TGCGCCAGCAGCACCCGGACAGGGCGGGTCACTGAAGCTTTCTTT
.	many	TRBJ2-3	TRBV7-8	CASSPGSTDTQYF	TGTGCCAGCAGCCCAGGGAGCACAGATACGCAGTATTTT
.	many	TRBJ1-1	TRBV7-9	CASNPFPVGGTEAFF	TGTGCCAGCAACCCTTTCCCGGTGGGGGGTACTGAAGCTTTCTTT
.	.	TRBJ2-7	TRBV7-4	CASSARQASYEQYF	TGTGCCAGCAGCGCAAGACAGGCCTCCTACGAGCAGTACTTC
.	.	TRBJ2-6	TRBV18	CASSARANVLTF	TGTGCCAGCTCGGCTAGGGCCAACGTCCTGACTTTC
.	few	TRBJ1-1	TRBV2	CASRLGLGTQSMNTEAFF	TGTGCCAGCAGATTAGGTCTAGGAACGCAAAGTATGAACACTGAAGCTTTCTTT
TRBD1	many	TRBJ2-7	TRBV7-9	CASSQTGDTYEQYF	TGTGCCAGCAGCCAAACAGGGGATACCTACGAGCAGTACTTC
.	many	TRBJ2-1	TRBV7-9	CASSPEAASSYNEQFF	TGTGCCAGCAGCCCGGAAGCCGCTAGCTCCTACAATGAGCAGTTCTTC
.	.	TRBJ2-2	TRBV30	CAWASRNTGELFF	TGTGCCTGGGCCTCTAGGAACACCGGGGAGCTGTTTTTT
.	many	TRBJ1-2	TRBV7-3	CASSLIRQAGRLYGYTF	TGTGCCAGCAGCTTAATTCGGCAGGCGGGACGCCTATATGGCTACACCTTC
.	few	TRBJ1-1	TRBV20-1	CSARDPRGVAFF	TGCAGTGCTAGAGATCCCCGCGGCGTAGCTTTCTTT
.	few	TRBJ1-1	TRBV5-1	CASSSERGKGVTEAFF	TGCGCCAGCAGCTCAGAGCGGGGGAAGGGAGTCACTGAAGCTTTCTTT
.	.	TRBJ2-7	TRBV12-3/TRBV12-4	CASSLDSAYEQYF	TGTGCCAGCAGTCTGGACTCAGCCTACGAGCAGTACTTC
TRBD2	many	TRBJ2-1	TRBV7-3	CASSASSGAGSDEQFF	TGTGCCAGCAGCGCTTCTAGCGGGGCGGGGTCCGACGAGCAGTTCTTC
TRBD2	many	TRBJ2-1	TRBV7-2	CASSQTSGAYNEQFF	TGTGCCAGCAGCCAGACTAGCGGGGCTTACAATGAGCAGTTCTTC
.	many	TRBJ2-7	TRBV12-3/TRBV12-4	CASSLRDVSYEQYF	TGTGCCAGCAGTTTAAGGGACGTCTCCTACGAGCAGTACTTC
.	.	TRBJ1-4	TRBV20-1	CSARDLQNRNEKLFF	TGCAGTGCTAGAGATCTCCAGAATCGAAATGAAAAACTGTTTTTT
TRBD1	many	TRBJ1-5	TRBV10-3	CAISEGGGFSQPQHF	TGTGCCATCAGTGAAGGGGGCGGATTTAGCCAGCCCCAGCATTTT
TRBD2	few	TRBJ2-7	TRBV6-2/TRBV6-3	CASSLREVTYEQYF	TGTGCCAGCAGTCTCCGGGAGGTCACCTACGAGCAGTACTTC
.	many	TRBJ1-5	TRBV7-9	CASSFDGGLGQPQHF	TGTGCCAGCAGCTTTGACGGAGGGCTTGGTCAGCCCCAGCATTTT
TRBD1	.	TRBJ1-5	TRBV19	CASSRDGTGGNQPQHF	TGTGCCAGTAGCCGGGATGGGACAGGGGGAAATCAGCCCCAGCATTTT
TRBD2	few	TRBJ2-2	TRBV3-1	CASSRNGGANTGELFF	TGTGCCAGCAGCCGGAACGGGGGGGCGAACACCGGGGAGCTGTTTTTT
.	.	TRBJ2-1	TRBV5-1	CASSGGVPPYNEQFF	TGCGCCAGCAGCGGTGGGGTCCCCCCCTACAATGAGCAGTTCTTC
.	many	TRBJ2-6	TRBV11-1	CASSPGESGANVLTF	TGTGCCAGCAGCCCCGGCGAGTCTGGGGCCAACGTCCTGACTTTC
TRBD1	many	TRBJ1-1	TRBV7-3	CASSSQGADTEAFF	TGTGCCAGCAGCTCACAGGGGGCGGACACTGAAGCTTTCTTT
TRBD2	many	TRBJ2-3	TRBV5-1	CASGTPGSSGSFGGDTQYF	TGCGCCAGCGGAACCCCCGGTTCTAGCGGGAGTTTTGGAGGAGATACGCAGTATTTT
TRBD1	many	TRBJ1-5	TRBV7-2	CATSQGARSNQPQHF	TGTGCCACTTCCCAGGGGGCACGGAGCAATCAGCCCCAGCATTTT
.	many	TRBJ2-1	TRBV7-8	CASSLSRVGTDLVYNEQFF	TGTGCCAGCAGCTTATCCCGGGTCGGGACCGACTTAGTCTACAATGAGCAGTTCTTC
.	many	TRBJ1-1	TRBV7-2	CASSLDFGATEAFF	TGTGCCAGCAGCTTAGATTTTGGGGCCACTGAAGCTTTCTTT
TRBD1	many	TRBJ1-6	TRBV7-8	CASSLGGAWSLHF	TGTGCCAGCAGCCTAGGGGGCGCGTGGTCCCTCCACTTT
.	few	TRBJ1-2	TRBV19	CASTVLGGPGYTF	TGTGCCAGTACCGTTCTGGGGGGCCCTGGCTACACCTTC
.	many	TRBJ2-7	TRBV7-9	CASSEYQEVGFYEQYF	TGTGCCAGCAGCGAGTACCAGGAGGTTGGCTTCTACGAGCAGTACTTC
.	many	TRBJ2-1	TRBV7-6	CASSPYYNEQFF	TGTGCCAGCAGCCCCTACTACAATGAGCAGTTCTTC
TRBD1	few	TRBJ2-7	TRBV7-9	CASSASQGAYEQYF	TGTGCCAGCAGCGCCTCACAGGGGGCATACGAGCAGTACTTC
.	.	TRBJ2-5	TRBV20-1	CSASDSIQETQYF	TGCAGTGCTAGCGACAGCATCCAAGAGACCCAGTACTTC
TRBD1	many	TRBJ1-5	TRBV7-8	CASSNRDRGNQPQHF	TGTGCCAGCAGCAACCGGGACAGGGGCAATCAGCCCCAGCATTTT
TRBD2	many	TRBJ2-7	TRBV7-9	CASSPRLAGGLHEQYF	TGTGCCAGCAGCCCCAGACTAGCGGGAGGGCTCCACGAGCAGTACTTC
.	few	TRBJ1-2	TRBV5-1	CASSLDGQPKYGYTF	TGCGCCAGCAGCTTGGACGGACAGCCAAAGTATGGCTACACCTTC
.	few	TRBJ1-2	TRBV10-3	CAISEYTSGYTF	TGTGCCATCAGTGAGTACACGAGTGGCTACACCTTC
.	few	TRBJ1-1	TRBV29-1	CSARVVSTEAFF	TGCAGCGCACGAGTGGTCAGCACTGAAGCTTTCTTT
TRBD2	many	TRBJ2-5	TRBV20-1	CSGVGLAGQETQYF	TGCAGTGGGGTGGGGCTAGCGGGCCAAGAGACCCAGTACTTC
.	few	TRBJ2-5	TRBV14	CASSQDRAGAQETQYF	TGTGCCAGCAGCCAAGATCGGGCAGGGGCACAAGAGACCCAGTACTTC
TRBD2	many	TRBJ2-2	TRBV5-1	CASSSGLGKAGELFF	TGCGCCAGCAGCTCGGGACTAGGGAAGGCCGGGGAGCTGTTTTTT
TRBD2	.	TRBJ2-7	TRBV11-1	CASSLRLLAGGPPYYEQYF	TGTGCCAGCAGCTTAAGGTTACTAGCGGGAGGGCCACCGTACTACGAGCAGTACTTC
TRBD1	.	TRBJ1-2	TRBV4-1	CASKGQGRNYGYTF	TGCGCCAGCAAAGGACAGGGACGTAACTATGGCTACACCTTC
.	.	TRBJ2-2	TRBV5-1	CASSLDITGELFF	TGCGCCAGCAGCTTGGACATTACCGGGGAGCTGTTTTTT
.	.	TRBJ2-2	TRBV6-2/TRBV6-3	CASSYLVGGELFF	TGTGCCAGCAGTTACTTGGTCGGCGGGGAGCTGTTTTTT
.	few	TRBJ1-5	TRBV7-2	CASSLAKDSHQPQHF	TGTGCCAGCAGCTTAGCAAAGGACAGCCATCAGCCCCAGCATTTT